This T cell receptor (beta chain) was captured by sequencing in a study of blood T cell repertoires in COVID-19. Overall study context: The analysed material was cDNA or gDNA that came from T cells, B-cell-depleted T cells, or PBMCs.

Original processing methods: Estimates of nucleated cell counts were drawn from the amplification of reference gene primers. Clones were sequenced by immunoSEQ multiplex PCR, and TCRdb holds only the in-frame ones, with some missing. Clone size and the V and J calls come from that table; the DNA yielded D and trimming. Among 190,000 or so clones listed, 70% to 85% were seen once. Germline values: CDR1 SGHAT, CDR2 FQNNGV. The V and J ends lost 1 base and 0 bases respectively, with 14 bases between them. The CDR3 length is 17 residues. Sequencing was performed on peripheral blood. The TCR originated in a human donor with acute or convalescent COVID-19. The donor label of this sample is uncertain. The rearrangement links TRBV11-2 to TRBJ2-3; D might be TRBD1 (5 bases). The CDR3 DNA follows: TGTGCCAGCAGCTTAGTGATCAGGGCTTTGAGCACAGATACGCAGTATTTT. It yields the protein CASSLVIRALSTDTQYF. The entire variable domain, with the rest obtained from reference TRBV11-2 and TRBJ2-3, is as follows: EAGVAQSPRYKIIEKRQSVAFWCNPISGHATLYWYQQILGQGPKLLIQFQNNGVVDDSQLPKDRFSAERLKGVDSTLKIQPAKLEDSAVYLCASSLVIRALSTDTQYFGPGTRLTVL.